This entry concerns a single TCR beta chain. Trimming cost V 0 bases and J 9 bases; bases outside gene matches: 8. CDR3 length: 16 amino acids. Germline V gene sequence: CDR1 MNHEY, CDR2 SVGAGI. This entry is derived from a study of blood T cell repertoires in COVID-19. At the level of the study: Donors in the United States, Italy and Spain gave samples during acute or convalescent COVID-19. The cDNA or gDNA used as material had been derived from T cells, B-cell-depleted T cells, or PBMCs.

As handled by the study authors: Amplification from reference gene primers served as the basis for estimated nucleated cell counts. This table comes from immunoSEQ multiplex PCR, and its TCRdb copy is limited to in-frame clones, with some not included. That table supplies the V and J calls and clone size; D and trimming were determined from the DNA. The sample gives more than 45,000 clones, around 85% of which show up once; under 20% is in the top ten. The sample was peripheral blood. This TCR was recovered from a human donor in a cohort sampled during active COVID-19. The V call is TRBV6-5, the J call TRBJ2-1; TRBD2 matches 10 bases. Here the CDR3 DNA reads TGTGCCAGCAGTTACTCGGAGCGGGAGGGGCCAGGTGAGCAGTTCTTC. The encoded protein is CASSYSEREGPGEQFF.